This T cell receptor (beta chain) stems from a study of shared clonotypes between healthy human individuals. The CDR3 spans 13 residues. Per germline, CDR1 SGHRS and CDR2 YFSETQ. With 0 bases removed from V and 11 bases from J, the gap between germline ends came to 14 bases. Assay used: immunoSEQ multiplex PCR; TCRdb lists only in-frame clones, some missing. The repertoire includes about 490,000 clones, 76% of them detected once, and about an eighth sits in the top ten. This clonotype originated in a woman aged 35 to 49 in good health. Some clones in this sample may be carry-over from other donors' samples. Sample: PBMCs. The chain joins TRBV5-1 to TRBJ1-1; D uncertain. The CDR3 loop is CASSLGSTQHAFF. The CDR3, as DNA: TGCGCCAGCAGCTTGGGGTCAACTCAACATGCTTTCTTT.